The sequence of this T cell receptor (beta chain) was determined in a study of shared clonotypes between healthy human individuals. Turning to this clone: Its specificity is unknown.

Trimming pared 3 bases from V and 4 bases from J, leaving 15 bases between. CDR3 size: 16 residues. Germline V CDR1 and CDR2: MDHEN, SYDVKM. Original data processing: ImmunoSEQ gave junction-only sequences without quality scores, so filtering differed. Produced via immunoSEQ multiplex PCR; TCRdb's table is partial and in-frame only. Clone size and the V and J calls come from that table; the DNA yielded D and trimming. Of millions of clones detected, 85% to 95% appear once; the ten largest clones hold roughly 1%. Naive-designated CD8 cells lacked CD45RO, were positively enriched for CCR7, and omitted terminally differentiated effector memory CD45RA+ cells. Broader study findings: Naive subsets generally exceeded memory subsets in estimated richness.

The receptor's source is a man between 18 and 29 years old in good health. This sequence joins TRBV28 and TRBJ1-4; D may be TRBD1 (6 bases). Sequencing was carried out using naive CD8+ T cells sorted from blood. The CDR3 loop is CASSFRPRQVNEKLFF. CDR3 coding DNA: TGTGCCAGCAGTTTTCGTCCGAGACAGGTTAATGAAAAACTGTTTTTT.